The clone carrying this T cell receptor beta chain was detected only a few times. The data belong to a study of T-cell reconstitution after alpha-beta-depleted transplantation in children. The germline V gene has CDR1 MNHEY and CDR2 SVGAGI. Trimming stripped 0 bases from V and 5 bases from J, with 14 bases between. This CDR3 has 16 residues. Unique molecular identifiers were incorporated when the TCRbeta library was constructed. MiXCR, applied by TCRdb to the PCR reads, yields one record per CDR3 protein. The repertoire holds about 610,000 distinct CDR3 sequences, with roughly a tenth as singletons. The material sequenced was PBMCs from the stem cell graft donor, taken from the stem cell graft. The genes are TRBV6-5 and TRBJ2-1; perhaps D is TRBD1 or TRBD2 (5 bases each). This TCR derives from a human donor who donated a stem cell graft to a child with acute myeloid leukemia. The CDR3 is CASSYSGTLRHNEQFF. In DNA, the CDR3 is TGTGCCAGCAGTTACTCCGGGACCCTGAGGCACAATGAGCAGTTCTTC.